Below, 4 T cell receptor beta chains from the same sample are listed, as sequenced in a study of PD-L1 blockade in urothelial cancer. Time point noted: peripheral blood 6 weeks after treatment start. Clones were read by immunoSEQ multiplex PCR, and TCRdb kept only the in-frame ones, dropping some. This table holds 38,000 or so clones, roughly 85% found once. The sequenced sample was PBMCs, obtained around atezolizumab (anti-PD-L1) treatment. The receptor set was obtained from a man between 70 and 80 years old with urothelial cancer.

This clone was found a few times. This rearrangement joins TRBV28 to TRBJ1-5, with 7 bases identical to TRBD1. After removal of 4 bases from V and 5 bases from J, the junction contained 5 bases not matched to a gene. Germline-derived CDR1 and CDR2 are MDHEN and SYDVKM. The CDR3 totals 14 residues. The CDR3 nucleotides are TGTGCCAGCAGTTACCGGGACAGCCATCAGCCCCAGCATTTT. This translates into CASSYRDSHQPQHF.

This clone was observed a handful of times. V gene TRBV5-1 combines with J gene TRBJ2-1; TRBD2 matches at 12 bases. With 0 bases clipped from V and 7 bases from J, the junction kept 5 bases outside the gene matches. CDR1 is SGHRS and CDR2 is YFSETQ in the germline V gene. This CDR3 spans 16 amino acids. The CDR3 DNA is TGCGCCAGCAGCTTGGCCGTCACTAGCGGGAGGAATGAGCAGTTCTTC. Translated, it gives CASSLAVTSGRNEQFF.

The rearrangement links TRBV30 to TRBJ2-1; tentative D call: TRBD2 (5 bases). Germline CDR1 GTSNPN, CDR2 SVGIG (reference sequence). The V end was cut by 5 bases, the J end by 5 bases, with 7 bases between. This CDR3 is built from 11 residues. CDR3 sequence reads: CAWPLDNEQFF. The CDR3 DNA is TGTGCCTGGCCACTAGACAATGAGCAGTTCTTC.

The V and J genes are TRBV13 and TRBJ2-5; TRBD2 aligns across 7 bases. The CDR3 is 16 amino acids. Germline V gene lookup returns CDR1 PRHDT and CDR2 FYEKMQ (reference sequence). J lost 5 bases, V lost 1 base, and 10 bases had no gene match. The CDR3 here is CASSLDHGGRAETQYF. DNA of the CDR3: TGTGCCAGCAGCTTAGATCACGGAGGGAGGGCTGAGACCCAGTACTTC. Full variable domain (rest looked up from reference TRBV13 and TRBJ2-5): AAGVIQSPRHLIKEKRETATLKCYPIPRHDTVYWYQQGPGQDPQFLISFYEKMQSDKGSIPDRFSAQQFSDYHSELNMSSLELGDSALYFCASSLDHGGRAETQYFGPGTRLLVL.